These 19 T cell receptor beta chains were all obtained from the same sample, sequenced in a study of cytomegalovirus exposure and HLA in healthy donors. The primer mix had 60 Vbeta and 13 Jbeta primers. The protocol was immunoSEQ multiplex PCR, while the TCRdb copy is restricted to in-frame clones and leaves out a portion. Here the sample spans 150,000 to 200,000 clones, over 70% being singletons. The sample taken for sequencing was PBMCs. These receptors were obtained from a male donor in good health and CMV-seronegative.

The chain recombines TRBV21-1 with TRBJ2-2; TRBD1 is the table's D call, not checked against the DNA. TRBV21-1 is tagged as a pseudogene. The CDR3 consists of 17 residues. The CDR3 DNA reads TGTGCCAGCAGCATCCGACCAGGGGTATGGGACACCGGGGAGCTGTTTTTT. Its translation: CASSIRPGVWDTGELFF.

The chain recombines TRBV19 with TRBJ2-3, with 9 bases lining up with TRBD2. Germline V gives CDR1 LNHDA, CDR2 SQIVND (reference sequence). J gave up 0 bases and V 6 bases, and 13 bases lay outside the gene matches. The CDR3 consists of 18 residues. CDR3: CASSPVISGRPSTDTQYF. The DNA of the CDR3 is TGTGCCAGTAGCCCCGTTATAAGCGGGAGGCCCAGCACAGATACGCAGTATTTT.

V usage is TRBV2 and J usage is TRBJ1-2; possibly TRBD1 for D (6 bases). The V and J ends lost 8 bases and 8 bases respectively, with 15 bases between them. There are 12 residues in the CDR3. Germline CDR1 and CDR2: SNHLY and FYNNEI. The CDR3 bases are TGTGCCAGCGCTCAGGGGCGAGGAGGCTACACCTTC. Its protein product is CASAQGRGGYTF. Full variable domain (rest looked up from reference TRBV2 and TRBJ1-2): EPEVTQTPSHQVTQMGQEVILRCVPISNHLYFYWYRQILGQKVEFLVSFYNNEISEKSEIFDDQFSVERPDGSNFTLKIRSTKLEDSAMYFCASAQGRGGYTFGSGTRLTVV.

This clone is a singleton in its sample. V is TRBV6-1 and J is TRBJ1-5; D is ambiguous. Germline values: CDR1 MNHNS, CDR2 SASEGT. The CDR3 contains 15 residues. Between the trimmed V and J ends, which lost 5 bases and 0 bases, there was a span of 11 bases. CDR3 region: CASSTRASSNQPQHF. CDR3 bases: TGTGCCAGCAGTACTAGGGCCTCTAGCAATCAGCCCCAGCATTTT.

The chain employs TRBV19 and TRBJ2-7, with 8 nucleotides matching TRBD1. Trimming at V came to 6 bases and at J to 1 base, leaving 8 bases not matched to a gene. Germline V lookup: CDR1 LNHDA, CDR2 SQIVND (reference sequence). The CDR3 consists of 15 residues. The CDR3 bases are TGTGCCAGTAGCACCTTCGGGACAGGTTCCTACGAGCAGTACTTC. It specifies CASSTFGTGSYEQYF.

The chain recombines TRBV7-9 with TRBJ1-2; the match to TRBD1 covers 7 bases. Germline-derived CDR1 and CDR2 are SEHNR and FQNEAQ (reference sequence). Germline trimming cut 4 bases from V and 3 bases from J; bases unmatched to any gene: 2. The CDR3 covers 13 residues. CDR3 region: CASSYGQDYGYTF. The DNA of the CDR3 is TGTGCCAGCAGCTATGGACAGGACTATGGCTACACCTTC.

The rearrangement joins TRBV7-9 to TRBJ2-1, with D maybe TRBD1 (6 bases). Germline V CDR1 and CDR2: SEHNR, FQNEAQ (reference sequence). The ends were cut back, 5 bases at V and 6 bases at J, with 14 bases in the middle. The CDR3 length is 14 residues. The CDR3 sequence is CASSLNQGINEQFF. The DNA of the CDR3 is TGTGCCAGCAGCCTAAACCAGGGGATCAATGAGCAGTTCTTC.

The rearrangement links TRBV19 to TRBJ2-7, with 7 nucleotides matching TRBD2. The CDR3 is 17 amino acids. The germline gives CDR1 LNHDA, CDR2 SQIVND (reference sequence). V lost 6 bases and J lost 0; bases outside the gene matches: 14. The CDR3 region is CASSTRDYLRNSYEQYF. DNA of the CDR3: TGTGCCAGTAGCACCCGGGACTACCTTAGGAACTCCTACGAGCAGTACTTC.

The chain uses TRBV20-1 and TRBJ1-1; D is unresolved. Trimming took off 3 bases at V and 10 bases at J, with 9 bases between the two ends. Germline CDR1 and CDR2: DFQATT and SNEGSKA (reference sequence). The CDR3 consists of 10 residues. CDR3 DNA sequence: TGCAGTGCTAGTAGTCCGCGAGCTTTCTTT. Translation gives CSASSPRAFF.

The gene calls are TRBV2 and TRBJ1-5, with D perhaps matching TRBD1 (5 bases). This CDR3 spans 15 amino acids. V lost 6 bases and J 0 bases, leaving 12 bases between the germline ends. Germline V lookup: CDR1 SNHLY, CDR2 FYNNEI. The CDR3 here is CASRSGLYSNQPQHF. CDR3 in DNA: TGTGCCAGCAGGTCGGGACTGTATAGCAATCAGCCCCAGCATTTT.

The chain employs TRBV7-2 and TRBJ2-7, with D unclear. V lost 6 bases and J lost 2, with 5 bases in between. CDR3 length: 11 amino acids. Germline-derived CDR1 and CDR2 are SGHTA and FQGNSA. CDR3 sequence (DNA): TGTGCCAGCAGAAATACCTACGAGCAGTACTTC. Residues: CASRNTYEQYF.

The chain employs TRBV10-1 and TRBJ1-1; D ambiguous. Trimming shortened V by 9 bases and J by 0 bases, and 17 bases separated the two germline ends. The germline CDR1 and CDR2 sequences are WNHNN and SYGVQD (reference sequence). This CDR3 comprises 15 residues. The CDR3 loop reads CARGSPEEMNTEAFF. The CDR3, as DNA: TGCGCCAGGGGATCCCCGGAGGAGATGAACACTGAAGCTTTCTTT.

The CDR3 DNA is TGTGCCAGCAGCCGGGGTGGGACTGAAGCTTTCTTT. It translates to CASSRGGTEAFF. The chain has TRBV5-6 and TRBJ1-1; D ambiguous. Germline-derived CDR1 and CDR2 are SGHDT and YYEEEE. Trimming removed 4 bases at V and 5 bases at J, with 9 bases between. The CDR3 extends over 12 amino acids.

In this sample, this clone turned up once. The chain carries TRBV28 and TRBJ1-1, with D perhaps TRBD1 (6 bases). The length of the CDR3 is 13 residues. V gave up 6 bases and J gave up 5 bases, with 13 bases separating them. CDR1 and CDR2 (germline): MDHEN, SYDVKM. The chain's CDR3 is CASSRGGRTEAFF. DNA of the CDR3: TGTGCCAGCAGCCGCGGGGGGCGGACTGAAGCTTTCTTT. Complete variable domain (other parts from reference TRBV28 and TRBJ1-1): DVKVTQSSRYLVKRTGEKVFLECVQDMDHENMFWYRQDPGLGLRLIYFSYDVKMKEKGDIPEGYSVSREKKERFSLILESASTNQTSMYLCASSRGGRTEAFFGQGTRLTVV.

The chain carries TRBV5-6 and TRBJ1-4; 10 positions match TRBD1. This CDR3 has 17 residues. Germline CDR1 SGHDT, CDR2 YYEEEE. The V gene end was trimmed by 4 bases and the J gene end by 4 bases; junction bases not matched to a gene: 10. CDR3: CASSHAMTGGYNEKLFF. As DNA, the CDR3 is TGTGCCAGCAGCCACGCGATGACAGGGGGCTATAATGAAAAACTGTTTTTT. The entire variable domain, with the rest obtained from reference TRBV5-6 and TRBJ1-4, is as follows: DAGVTQSPTHLIKTRGQQVTLRCSPKSGHDTVSWYQQALGQGPQFIFQYYEEEERQRGNFPDRFSGHQFPNYSSELNVNALLLGDSALYLCASSHAMTGGYNEKLFFGSGTQLSVL.

The CDR3 loop is CATSSRDRIYEQYF. In DNA, the CDR3 is TGTGCCACCAGCTCCCGGGACAGGATCTACGAGCAGTACTTC. This rearrangement joins TRBV15 to TRBJ2-7; 8 bases are shared with TRBD1. Germline CDR1 is LNHNV and CDR2 is YYDKDF (reference sequence). This CDR3 spans 14 amino acids. Germline trimming cut 5 bases from V and 3 bases from J; bases unmatched to any gene: 6.

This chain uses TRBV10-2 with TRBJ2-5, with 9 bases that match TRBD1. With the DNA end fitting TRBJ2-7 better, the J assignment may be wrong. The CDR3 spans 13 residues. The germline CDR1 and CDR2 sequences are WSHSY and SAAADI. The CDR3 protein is CASTGTGFYEQYF. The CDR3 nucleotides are TGCGCCAGCACGGGGACAGGGTTCTACGAGCAGTACTTC.

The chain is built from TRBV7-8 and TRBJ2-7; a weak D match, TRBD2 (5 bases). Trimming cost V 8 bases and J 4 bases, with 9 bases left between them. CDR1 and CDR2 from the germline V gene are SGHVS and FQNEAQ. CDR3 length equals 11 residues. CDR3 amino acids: CASRGNYEQYF. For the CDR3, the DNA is TGTGCCAGCCGAGGGAATTACGAGCAGTACTTC.

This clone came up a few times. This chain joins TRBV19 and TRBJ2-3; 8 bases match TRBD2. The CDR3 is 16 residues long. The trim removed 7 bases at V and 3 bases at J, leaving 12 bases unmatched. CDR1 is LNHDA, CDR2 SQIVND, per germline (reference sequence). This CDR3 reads CASTHRGGGGTDTQYF. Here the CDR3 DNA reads TGTGCCAGTACCCATCGGGGTGGCGGGGGGACAGATACGCAGTATTTT.